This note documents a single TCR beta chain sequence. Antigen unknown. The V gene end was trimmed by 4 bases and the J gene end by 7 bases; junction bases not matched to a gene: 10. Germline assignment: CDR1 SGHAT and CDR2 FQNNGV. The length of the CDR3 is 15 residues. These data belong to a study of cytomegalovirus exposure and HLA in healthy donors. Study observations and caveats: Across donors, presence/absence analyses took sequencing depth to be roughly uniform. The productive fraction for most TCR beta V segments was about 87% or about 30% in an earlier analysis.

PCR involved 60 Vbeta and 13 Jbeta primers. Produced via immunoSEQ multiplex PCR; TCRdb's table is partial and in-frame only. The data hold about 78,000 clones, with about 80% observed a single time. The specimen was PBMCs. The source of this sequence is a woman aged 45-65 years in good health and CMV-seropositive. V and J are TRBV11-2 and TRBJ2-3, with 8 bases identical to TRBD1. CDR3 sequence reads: CASSSTGGRANTQYF. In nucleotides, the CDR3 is TGTGCCAGCAGCTCCACAGGGGGAAGGGCAAATACGCAGTATTTT.